This T cell receptor (beta chain) comes out of a study of human T cells and chemical hapten exposure. On the study more broadly: Investigators sensitized approximately 2 cm by approximately 2 cm of upper inner arm skin with 2% DPC.

Each CDR3 protein is one row after TCRdb ran MiXCR on the RACE reads. Among about 140,000 distinct CDR3 sequences listed, roughly 10% were seen once. As for time point: patch test 2, 6 weeks after DPC sensitization. Treatment meaning: therapeutic diphenylcyclopropenone sensitization with weekly scalp DPC. This clonotype was recorded a few times. The sequence came from a woman aged 45-65 years with alopecia areata. Some clones in this sample may be carry-over from other donors' samples. The sample in question was whole blood, obtained in connection with sensitization to the hapten diphenylcyclopropenone (DPC).

The CDR3 region has the DNA TGTGCCAGCGGGGGGACAGGGTGGAGATCAGATACGCAGTATTTT. Its protein is CASGGTGWRSDTQYF. The chain employs TRBV7-9 and TRBJ2-3; TRBD1 aligns across 9 bases. After removal of 8 bases from V and 4 bases from J, the junction contained 10 bases not matched to a gene. Germline CDR1 is SEHNR and CDR2 is FQNEAQ (reference sequence). This CDR3 region has 15 residues.